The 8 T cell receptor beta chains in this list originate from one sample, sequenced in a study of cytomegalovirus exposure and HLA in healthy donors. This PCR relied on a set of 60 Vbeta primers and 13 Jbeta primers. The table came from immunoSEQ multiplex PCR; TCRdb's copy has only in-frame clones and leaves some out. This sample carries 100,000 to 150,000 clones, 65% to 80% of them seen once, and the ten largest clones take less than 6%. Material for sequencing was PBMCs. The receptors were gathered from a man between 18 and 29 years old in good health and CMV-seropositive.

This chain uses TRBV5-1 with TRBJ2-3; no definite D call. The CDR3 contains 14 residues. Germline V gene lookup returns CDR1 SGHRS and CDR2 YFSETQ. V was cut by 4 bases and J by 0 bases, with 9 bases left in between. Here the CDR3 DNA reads TGCGCCAGCAGCACTACACCTAGCACAGATACGCAGTATTTT. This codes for CASSTTPSTDTQYF.

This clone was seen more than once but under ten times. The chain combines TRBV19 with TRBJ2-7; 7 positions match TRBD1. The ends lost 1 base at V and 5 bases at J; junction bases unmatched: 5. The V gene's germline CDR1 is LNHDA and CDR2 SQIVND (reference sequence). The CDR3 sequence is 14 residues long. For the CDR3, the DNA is TGTGCCAGTAGTATAGGGGACAGAGGCGACGAGCAGTACTTC. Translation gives CASSIGDRGDEQYF.

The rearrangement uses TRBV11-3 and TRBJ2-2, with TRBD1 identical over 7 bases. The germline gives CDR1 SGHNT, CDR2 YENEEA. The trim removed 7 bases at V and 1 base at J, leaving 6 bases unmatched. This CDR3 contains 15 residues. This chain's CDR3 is CASKRGTVNTGELFF. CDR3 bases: TGTGCCAGCAAGAGAGGGACAGTGAACACCGGGGAGCTGTTTTTT.

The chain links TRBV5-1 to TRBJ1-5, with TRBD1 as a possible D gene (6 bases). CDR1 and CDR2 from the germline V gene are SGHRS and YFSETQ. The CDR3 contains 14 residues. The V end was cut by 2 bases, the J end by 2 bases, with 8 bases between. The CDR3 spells CASSFRQGNQPQHF. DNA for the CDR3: TGCGCCAGCAGCTTTCGACAGGGCAATCAGCCCCAGCATTTT.

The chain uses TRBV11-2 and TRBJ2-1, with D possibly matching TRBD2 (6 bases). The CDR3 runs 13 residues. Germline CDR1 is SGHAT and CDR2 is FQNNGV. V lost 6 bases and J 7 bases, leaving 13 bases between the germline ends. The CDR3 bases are TGTGCCAGCAGTCGGGACTCCTTGAATGAGCAGTTCTTC. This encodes CASSRDSLNEQFF.

The CDR3 sequence is CASSLVRGHGDEQFF. In nucleotides, the CDR3 is TGTGCCAGCAGTTTGGTTCGGGGTCACGGGGATGAGCAGTTCTTC. This chain links TRBV27 with TRBJ2-1; D might be TRBD2 (5 bases). The CDR3 covers 15 residues. Trimming shortened V by 3 bases and J by 8 bases, and 17 bases separated the two germline ends. Germline V CDR1 and CDR2: MNHEY, SMNVEV (reference sequence).

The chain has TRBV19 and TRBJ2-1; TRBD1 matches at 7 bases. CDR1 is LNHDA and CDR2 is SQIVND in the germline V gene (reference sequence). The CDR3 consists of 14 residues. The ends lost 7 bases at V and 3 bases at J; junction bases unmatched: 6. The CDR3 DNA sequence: TGTGCCAGTATGCCCGGGACAGACTACAATGAGCAGTTCTTC. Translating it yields CASMPGTDYNEQFF.

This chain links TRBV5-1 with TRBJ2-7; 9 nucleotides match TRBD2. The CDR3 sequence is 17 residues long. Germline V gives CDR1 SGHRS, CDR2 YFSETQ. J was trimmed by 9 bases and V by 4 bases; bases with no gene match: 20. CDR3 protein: CASSPTIAGDLRSVQYF. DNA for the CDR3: TGCGCCAGCAGCCCGACGATAGCGGGGGACCTACGATCGGTGCAGTACTTC.